The 6 T cell receptor beta chains listed next were all sequenced from one sample in a study of cytomegalovirus exposure and HLA in healthy donors. Use of 60 Vbeta and 13 Jbeta primers characterized the PCR. Data came from immunoSEQ multiplex PCR; TCRdb stores just in-frame clones and leaves some out. This table holds roughly 180,000 clones, roughly 82% found once. The sequenced material came from PBMCs. These receptors all come from a man aged 40-49 years in good health and CMV-seronegative.

For this clone: At one boundary the junction diverges from the germline segment, which might be a read error. The chain is built from TRBV5-1 and TRBJ2-2; a weak D match, TRBD2 (5 bases). This CDR3 region has 14 residues. Germline V lookup: CDR1 SGHRS, CDR2 YFSETQ. CDR3 nucleotides: TGCGCCAGCAGCCGAGGCAGCTCCACCGGGAAGCTGTTTTTT. This translates into CASSRGSSTGKLFF.

This chain joins TRBV7-9 and TRBJ1-4; 8 bases match TRBD1. The germline V gene has CDR1 SEHNR and CDR2 FQNEAQ (reference sequence). The CDR3 contains 17 residues. The J segment lost 3 bases and the V segment lost 4 bases, leaving 10 bases of the junction unmatched. CDR3 region: CASSSEVRGRANEKLFF. CDR3 nucleotide sequence: TGTGCCAGCAGCTCCGAGGTCAGGGGGCGAGCTAATGAAAAACTGTTTTTT.

The CDR3 bases are TGCGCCAGCAGCTTTTCTAGCGGGGGCTACGAGCAGTACTTC. It yields the protein CASSFSSGGYEQYF. V gene TRBV5-1 combines with J gene TRBJ2-5; TRBD2 aligns across 10 bases. The J call may be in error: the DNA end matches TRBJ2-7 better. The germline V gene encodes CDR1 SGHRS and CDR2 YFSETQ. The CDR3 covers 14 residues.

V is TRBV11-3 and J is TRBJ1-1; D remains unclear. V was shortened by 0 bases and J by 4 bases, with 6 bases between the two germline ends. This CDR3 comprises 13 residues. Germline CDR1 SGHNT, CDR2 YENEEA. CDR3 in amino acids: CASSLEPGTEAFF. The CDR3 DNA sequence: TGTGCCAGCAGCTTAGAACCGGGCACTGAAGCTTTCTTT.

This chain connects TRBV9 to TRBJ2-7; 7 bases map to TRBD2. CDR3 length equals 15 residues. The germline V gene encodes CDR1 SGDLS and CDR2 YYNGEE. J was trimmed by 3 bases and V by 2 bases; bases with no gene match: 8. DNA of the CDR3: TGTGCCAGCAGCGTCCGACTAGCCTCGGTCTACGAGCAGTACTTC. Amino acids: CASSVRLASVYEQYF.

This clone was found a few times. V and J are TRBV7-6 and TRBJ2-1, with a weak D call TRBD2 (6 bases). The V gene lost 5 bases and the J gene lost 7 bases, with 18 bases spanning the gap. The CDR3 is 15 residues long. CDR1 and CDR2 (germline): SGHVS, FNYEAQ. Written as DNA, the CDR3 is TGTGCCAGCAGCGCTGATCGACTAGTTCGGAATGAGCAGTTCTTC. Protein product: CASSADRLVRNEQFF. The whole variable domain, filled in from reference TRBV7-6 and TRBJ2-1, reads GAGVSQSPRYKVTKRGQDVALRCDPISGHVSLYWYRQALGQGPEFLTYFNYEAQQDKSGLPNDRFSAERPEGSISTLTIQRTEQRDSAMYRCASSADRLVRNEQFFGPGTRLTVL.